This TCR beta chain originates from a study of blood T cells in healthy people across ages (dated by TCRdb to about 2015). Regarding the research as a whole: In model experiments, roughly one uniquely barcoded TCR beta cDNA molecule per two T cells was captured by template switching. To track age-related changes in TCR beta repertoire diversity, the study relied on deep sequencing normalized with unique cDNA molecular identifiers. The donors were divided into four age groups: young (average approximately 17 years), middle-aged (under 40), aged (approximately 62) and long-lived (approximately 74). To avoid experimental bias, donors of different ages were spread randomly across the sequencing lanes. For two donors (one aged 18 to 30 and one aged 80 or older), the study analyzed two additional independent replicas of 1 million unique cDNA reads from the same blood draw.

Library preparation was by 5' RACE. Sequencing took place on an Illumina HiSeq 2500. A second 7 to 11 cycle PCR used a sample-barcoded 5' primer and a J-beta primer mix. A unique molecular identifier was introduced onto each TCR beta cDNA molecule by a template-switch 5' adaptor carrying 12 random nucleotides. Each sample yielded at least 2.5 million CDR3-containing paired-end reads. The Mint cDNA synthesis kit, primed by a TRBC-specific oligonucleotide, was used to synthesize first-strand cDNA from all RNA. After uracil-DNA glycosylase treatment, a first 18-cycle PCR used universal primers M1SS and BC2_uni_R on all cDNA. The study's processing was this. For normalization, 1 million high-quality reads were randomly selected from each sample, with every read carrying a distinct molecular identifier. Instead of being binned into consensus sequences, reads that shared molecular identifiers were thrown out. MiTCR, set to a Q25 quality threshold and the strictest error-elimination algorithm, was used for CDR3 identification, clonotype clustering and error correction. Lower-bound total TCR beta diversity was estimated with a nonparametric unseen species model using Euler transformation. In-frame beta chains were kept once TCRdb had trimmed the public reads at Q25 with fastp and called clones with MiXCR. Identical CDR3 proteins give one entry, which carries the most common genes and DNA. The V and J calls shown here were made by TCRdb, not taken from the authors' results. Counted in this sample were more than 1,400,000 distinct CDR3 sequences; 42% of them appeared once. 7% to 9% of the sample belongs to the ten largest clones.

The paper as a whole reports these results and caveats: The long-lived group showed more naive CD4+ T cells, fewer expanded clones and increased TCR diversity than the aged group, suggesting age selection. Estimates of total diversity based on one million sequenced T cells were regarded as lower bounds and as underestimates. The percentage of naive T cells measured by flow cytometry correlated strongly with observed TCR beta diversity. Bulk unsorted PBMC profiling prevented conclusive comparison of naive and antigen-experienced compartments. The CMV infection status of donors was not known, potentially confounding age-related changes in expanded clonotypes. Observed TCR beta diversity per million T cells fell roughly linearly with age, and a significant reduction was already apparent by age about 36.

Including the terminal cysteine and phenylalanine, the CDR3 comprises 13 residues. Just CDR3 DNA is preserved here, 39 bases in frame from base 1. According to the germline V gene (reference sequence), CDR1 reads GTSNPN and CDR2 reads SVGIG. Systemically healthy Caucasian individuals from Russia, roughly 40 in total and aged about 6 to 90 years, were included as donors. Each donor gave around 9 milliliters of peripheral blood, collected into EDTA-treated Vacutainer tubes. Ficoll-Paque density-gradient centrifugation was used to isolate PBMCs, with at least 7 million per sample. Total RNA, at least 5 micrograms per sample, was extracted from PBMCs with Trizol reagent. The percentages of naive CD45RAhigh/CD27high T cells were determined by flow cytometry on a PBMC aliquot from every donor. Comment on this clonotype: Its target antigen remains unknown. No base quality values were provided; no much bigger clone lies one nucleotide off.

The V and J segments used are TRBV30 and TRBJ2-4, and TRBD1 may be the D gene, going by 6 matching bases. The J call is doubtful: the DNA matches TRBJ2-5 better. Sequenced input: blood. The TCR was taken from a woman under 30 in good health. For the CDR3, the sequence is CAWSVGQQETQYF. The nucleotide sequence is TGTGCCTGGAGTGTCGGACAGCAAGAGACCCAGTACTTC.